This T cell receptor (beta chain) was captured by sequencing in a study of control samples from healthy donors and cancer patients. Some clones are missing from TCRdb's copy, which holds only in-frame ones; the method was immunoSEQ multiplex PCR. The sample lists 120,000 to 150,000 clones, roughly 94% occurring once. The specimen was blood. This sequence was found in a man aged 35-49 years in good health.

The CDR3 DNA is TGTGCCAGCAGCTTAGATGGGTTAAATCAAGAGACCCAGTACTTC. Amino acid sequence: CASSLDGLNQETQYF. V gene TRBV11-2 combines with J gene TRBJ2-5; D is unresolved. V was pared by 0 bases and J by 2 bases, with 10 bases between. Germline CDR1 reads SGHAT; CDR2 reads FQNNGV. CDR3 size: 15 residues.